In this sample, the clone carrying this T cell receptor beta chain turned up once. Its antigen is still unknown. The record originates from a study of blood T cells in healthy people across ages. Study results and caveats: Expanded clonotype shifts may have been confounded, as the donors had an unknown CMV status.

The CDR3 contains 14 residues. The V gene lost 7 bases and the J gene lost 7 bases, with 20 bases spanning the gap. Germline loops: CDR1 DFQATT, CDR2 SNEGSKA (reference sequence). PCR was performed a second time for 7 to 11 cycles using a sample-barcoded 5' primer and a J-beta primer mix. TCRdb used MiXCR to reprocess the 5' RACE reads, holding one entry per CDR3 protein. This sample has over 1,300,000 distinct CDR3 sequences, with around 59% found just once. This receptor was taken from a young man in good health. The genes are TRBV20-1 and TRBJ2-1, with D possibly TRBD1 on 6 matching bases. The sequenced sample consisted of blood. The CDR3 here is CSVSQGRLWNEQFF. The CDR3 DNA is TGCAGTGTGTCTCAGGGGCGTTTGTGGAATGAGCAGTTCTTC.